The clone carrying this T cell receptor beta chain occurred many times. The TCR beta profiling, which covered VDJ combination and CDR3 sequence, was carried out using genomic DNA as the template. TCRdb called the reads again in MiXCR, with one record for every CDR3 protein. Of just over 450,000 distinct CDR3 sequences detected, under 40% appear once; the ten largest clones hold 0.75% to 0.95%. The CDR3 extends over 15 amino acids. Losses at the gene ends were 6 bases for V and 10 bases for J; bases not matched to a gene: 11. In germline, CDR1 is SNHLY, CDR2 FYNNEI. Those patients picked for sequencing had displayed CD8+CD57+ cell expansion on flow cytometry. The data are from a study of CD8+CD57+ T cells in acquired aplastic anemia. For the study at large: The study obtained an average of around 3.1 ug of DNA from sorted CD4+ and CD8+ cells.

The V and J genes are TRBV2 and TRBJ1-6, with TRBD1 matching 8 bases. Material for sequencing was sorted CD4+, CD8+, or CD8+CD57+ T cells (not recorded which) from PBMCs. The TCR comes from a human donor with aplastic anemia. The chain's CDR3 is CASSGDRLIRSPLHF. The CDR3, as DNA: TGTGCCAGCAGCGGGGACAGGCTAATCCGCTCACCCCTCCACTTT.